This TCR beta chain is drawn from a study of control samples from healthy donors and cancer patients. This CDR3 is 16 amino acids long. V shed 0 bases and J 1 base; nucleotides not matched to a gene: 6. The germline gives CDR1 SGDLS, CDR2 YYNGEE. Some clones are missing from TCRdb's copy, which holds only in-frame ones; the method was immunoSEQ multiplex PCR. Among approximately 140,000 clones listed, 93% were seen once. Sequenced: blood. The genes are TRBV9 and TRBJ2-5; TRBD1 matches at 7 bases. The TCR originated in a man younger than 30 in good health. The CDR3: CASSVAGSGGQETQYF. The CDR3 DNA sequence: TGTGCCAGCAGCGTAGCCGGATCAGGGGGCCAAGAGACCCAGTACTTC.